This entry is about one TCR beta chain. The antigen is not known. Unique molecular identifiers featured in each of the TCR beta cDNA libraries. Researchers reported roughly 0.5 million cDNA molecules coming from around 1 to 10 million T cells. One entry per CDR3 protein, called by TCRdb with MiXCR from the PCR reads. This repertoire shows fewer than 850,000 distinct CDR3 sequences, about 43% found once; its top ten account for roughly 5%. This entry belongs to a study of post-analysis software for immune sequencing data. Study details: Recorded disease courses covered relapsing-remitting, secondary progressive and progressive-relapsing multiple sclerosis. Some patients had no subtype annotation.

Regarding the study as a whole: Controls' normalized Chao1 diversity significantly exceeded that of multiple sclerosis patients. F measure clustering grouped samples strongly by preparation batch.

The sequence came from a girl between 10 and 17 years old with multiple sclerosis. The sequencing sample was made of blood.

The CDR3 protein is CASSQDWARSTGELFF. CDR3 in DNA: TGTGCCAGCAGCCAAGATTGGGCGCGCAGCACCGGGGAGCTGTTTTTT. The V and J genes are TRBV14 and TRBJ2-2; D is unclear. The CDR3 sequence is 16 residues long. Trimming removed 0 bases from V and 4 bases from J, with 12 bases in between. Germline V gene data show CDR1 as SGHDN and CDR2 as FVKESK.